These 25 T cell receptor beta chains were sequenced from one sample in a study of OX40 agonist ivuxolimab in advanced cancers. Profiled with immunoSEQ multiplex PCR; TCRdb holds only in-frame clones, not every one. The sample lists about 46,000 clones, roughly 88% seen once, with less than 0.75% in the top ten. The sequences come from CD4+ or CD8+ T cells sorted from blood, collected in a trial of the OX40 agonist ivuxolimab. The receptors were sampled from an adult with an advanced solid tumor such as melanoma, head and neck, liver or kidney cancer.

The chain links TRBV11-1 to TRBJ2-7, with 9 bases matching TRBD2. From germline, CDR1 is SGHAT and CDR2 FQDESV (reference sequence). The CDR3 has 15 residues. V trimming: 3 bases; J trimming: 4 bases; junction bases outside the gene matches: 7. The CDR3 coding sequence is TGTGCCAGCAGCTTTAACCGACTAGCGGCTTACGAGCAGTACTTC. Its protein product is CASSFNRLAAYEQYF.

This clone was seen only a few times. V gene TRBV6-6 combines with J gene TRBJ1-1; D is perhaps TRBD1 (5 bases). The CDR3 consists of 14 residues. CDR1 MNHNY and CDR2 SVGAGI come from the germline V gene (reference sequence). Trimming cost V 2 bases and J 0 bases, with 7 bases left between them. CDR3 sequence: CASSYGRVNTEAFF. DNA for the CDR3: TGTGCCAGCAGTTACGGCAGGGTGAACACTGAAGCTTTCTTT.

V gene TRBV9 combines with J gene TRBJ2-1; D unclear. Germline V gene sequence: CDR1 SGDLS, CDR2 YYNGEE. This CDR3 is 14 amino acids long. V was trimmed by 0 bases and J by 2 bases, leaving 6 bases between them. CDR3 loop: CASSVGSTYNEQFF. The CDR3 DNA sequence: TGTGCCAGCAGCGTAGGGAGTACCTACAATGAGCAGTTCTTC.

The chain is built from TRBV19 and TRBJ1-5; D is perhaps TRBD1 (5 bases). The CDR3 is made up of 15 amino acids. Trimming shortened V by 0 bases and J by 2 bases, and 8 bases separated the two germline ends. Germline V lookup: CDR1 LNHDA, CDR2 SQIVND (reference sequence). CDR3 in DNA: TGTGCCAGTAGTATAGAGGGGGGAGGCAATCAGCCCCAGCATTTT. Residues: CASSIEGGGNQPQHF.

In this sample, this clone turned up a few times. This chain joins TRBV6-5 and TRBJ2-3; TRBD1 might be the D (6 bases). Trimming cost V 4 bases and J 3 bases, with 11 bases left between them. The CDR3 totals 14 residues. Germline CDR1 and CDR2: MNHEY and SVGAGI. In DNA form, the CDR3 reads TGTGCCAGCAGTTCGACAGGTCGGACAGATACGCAGTATTTT. Its protein is CASSSTGRTDTQYF.

There are a few counts of this clone. The same CDR3 arises from other DNA sequences in this sample as well. The CDR3 DNA reads TGTGCCAGCAGCCCCTCCCTTGTCCTCTACGAGCAGTACTTC. This gives the protein CASSPSLVLYEQYF. The J gene is TRBJ2-7, the V gene TRBV2; D remains unclear. Germline CDR1 reads SNHLY; CDR2 reads FYNNEI. CDR3 length equals 14 residues. The ends were cut back, 6 bases at V and 3 bases at J, with 15 bases in the middle.

The chain employs TRBV5-1 and TRBJ1-5; D call uncertain. Germline V gives CDR1 SGHRS, CDR2 YFSETQ. V was shortened by 1 base and J by 5 bases, with 7 bases between the two germline ends. This CDR3 comprises 13 residues. Written as DNA, the CDR3 is TGCGCCAGCAGCTTGAACGGGGATCAGCCCCAGCATTTT. Translated, it gives CASSLNGDQPQHF.

The V call is TRBV29-1, the J call TRBJ2-3; D is possibly TRBD2 (6 bases). Germline-derived CDR1 and CDR2 are SQVTM and ANQGSEA. CDR3 size: 12 residues. V was pared by 3 bases and J by 4 bases, with 8 bases between. The CDR3 sequence: CSVERGSDTQYF. In DNA, the CDR3 is TGCAGCGTTGAGCGGGGTTCAGATACGCAGTATTTT.

With regard to this clone: Other DNA sequences in the sample encode the same CDR3. CDR3 loop: CASSDQETQYF. In DNA form, the CDR3 reads TGCGCCAGCTCAGATCAAGAGACCCAGTACTTC. This rearrangement joins TRBV5-1 to TRBJ2-5; no definite D call. The germline V gene has CDR1 SGHRS and CDR2 YFSETQ. Trimming cost V 7 bases and J 2 bases, with 6 bases left between them. This CDR3 spans 11 amino acids.

The chain employs TRBV7-8 and TRBJ2-7; D could derive from TRBD1 or TRBD2 (5 bases each). V was shortened by 1 base and J by 4 bases, with 14 bases between the two germline ends. The germline gives CDR1 SGHVS, CDR2 FQNEAQ. This CDR3 is 15 amino acids long. The CDR3 reads CASSLGRGERYEQYF. The CDR3 DNA is TGTGCCAGCAGCTTAGGTCGAGGGGAGCGGTACGAGCAGTACTTC.

The rearrangement uses TRBV19 and TRBJ2-7; 9 bases agree with TRBD1. J lost 5 bases, V lost 5 bases, and 13 bases had no gene match. CDR1 is LNHDA, CDR2 SQIVND, per germline (reference sequence). The CDR3 extends over 16 amino acids. The CDR3 nucleotides are TGTGCCAGTAGTCTGGAACCGGGACAGGGAGTCCACGAGCAGTACTTC. Translated, it gives CASSLEPGQGVHEQYF.

This clone was observed once. The gene calls are TRBV5-1 and TRBJ2-7, with 8 bases lining up with TRBD2. The CDR3 runs to 16 residues. With 0 bases clipped from V and 2 bases from J, the junction kept 7 bases outside the gene matches. Germline V CDR1 and CDR2: SGHRS, YFSETQ. CDR3 coding DNA: TGCGCCAGCAGCTTGGATGGCGGGAGGTTAACCTACGAGCAGTACTTC. Translation: CASSLDGGRLTYEQYF.

The V call is TRBV29-1, the J call TRBJ2-3; no clear D gene. Per germline, CDR1 SQVTM and CDR2 ANQGSEA. There are 13 residues in the CDR3. Trimming took 4 bases from V and 1 from J, leaving 9 bases between them. The CDR3 coding sequence is TGCAGCGTTGCTGTGACTGGCACAGATACGCAGTATTTT. It yields the protein CSVAVTGTDTQYF.

The chain is built from TRBV19 and TRBJ1-5; TRBD1 might be the D (5 bases). Germline CDR1 LNHDA, CDR2 SQIVND (reference sequence). The germline V and J ends were trimmed by 7 bases and 5 bases, with 12 bases remaining between them. The CDR3 contains 13 residues. This chain's CDR3 is CASNHGGYQPQHF. CDR3 nucleotide sequence: TGTGCCAGTAACCACGGGGGGTATCAGCCCCAGCATTTT.

In DNA form, the CDR3 reads TGTGCCAGCAGGACTCGGGGGAATGAGCAGTTCTTC. It yields the protein CASRTRGNEQFF. The rearrangement uses TRBV6-5 and TRBJ2-1, with a tentative D call TRBD2 (6 bases). Germline V lookup: CDR1 MNHEY, CDR2 SVGAGI. The V end lost 6 bases, the J end lost 7 bases, and 10 bases lay between the germline ends. The CDR3 consists of 12 residues.

This clone has just a few counts. The genes are TRBV18 and TRBJ2-2; D unresolved. V lost 2 bases to trimming and J lost 7 bases, with 8 bases between them. CDR1 and CDR2 (germline): KGHSH, LQKENI. The CDR3 length is 13 residues. CDR3 residues: CASSPAVVGELFF. CDR3 coding DNA: TGTGCCAGCTCACCAGCGGTTGTCGGGGAGCTGTTTTTT.

The chain employs TRBV6-5 and TRBJ1-5; D remains ambiguous. The CDR3 consists of 14 residues. V lost 5 bases and J lost 2, with 10 bases in between. Germline-derived CDR1 and CDR2 are MNHEY and SVGAGI. The CDR3 DNA reads as TGTGCCAGCAGTCGAAACGCCGGCAATCAGCCCCAGCATTTT. Residues: CASSRNAGNQPQHF.

V is TRBV6-1 and J is TRBJ1-6; D call uncertain. CDR1 MNHNS and CDR2 SASEGT come from the germline V gene. This CDR3 has 13 residues. V lost 6 bases and J 4 bases, leaving 7 bases between the germline ends. The CDR3 DNA reads as TGTGCCAGCAGCGGGGTTTATAATTCACCCCTCCACTTT. It specifies CASSGVYNSPLHF.

The chain carries TRBV19 and TRBJ2-7; 12 bases agree with TRBD2. Germline CDR1 is LNHDA and CDR2 is SQIVND (reference sequence). J was trimmed by 6 bases and V by 3 bases; bases with no gene match: 6. The length of the CDR3 is 15 residues. The CDR3 DNA sequence: TGTGCCAGTAGTATCGGACTAGCGGGACGAATCGAGCAGTACTTC. Protein product: CASSIGLAGRIEQYF. The complete variable domain, with remaining parts taken from reference TRBV19 and TRBJ2-7, reads DGGITQSPKYLFRKEGQNVTLSCEQNLNHDAMYWYRQDPGQGLRLIYYSQIVNDFQKGDIAEGYSVSREKKESFPLTVTSAQKNPTAFYLCASSIGLAGRIEQYFGPGTRLTVT.

This clone was picked up a small number of times. The rearrangement uses TRBV29-1 and TRBJ2-5, with D maybe TRBD1 (5 bases). The CDR3 runs to 14 residues. Germline CDR1 and CDR2: SQVTM and ANQGSEA. The V and J ends lost 4 bases and 5 bases respectively, with 17 bases between them. The CDR3 DNA follows: TGCAGCGTTGTCCCCCCAGGGTCCTATGAGACCCAGTACTTC. Translating it yields CSVVPPGSYETQYF.

The genes are TRBV27 and TRBJ2-1; 12 nucleotides agree with TRBD2. CDR1 and CDR2 (germline): MNHEY, SMNVEV (reference sequence). Trimming cost V 2 bases and J 0 bases; bases outside gene matches: 8. This CDR3 region has 19 residues. CDR3 residues: CASSLRLAGGISSYNEQFF. The CDR3 DNA sequence: TGTGCCAGCAGTTTACGTCTAGCGGGAGGGATCAGCTCCTACAATGAGCAGTTCTTC.

This sequence joins TRBV7-9 and TRBJ2-2; TRBD2 aligns across 13 bases. With V trimmed by 6 bases and J by 0 bases, 4 bases remained unmatched. Looked up from germline, CDR1 is SEHNR and CDR2 is FQNEAQ (reference sequence). This CDR3 has 17 amino acids. The CDR3 sequence: CASRGTSGDANTGELFF. Written as DNA, the CDR3 is TGTGCCAGCAGAGGGACTAGCGGGGACGCGAACACCGGGGAGCTGTTTTTT.

A word on this clone: At one boundary the junction diverges from the germline segment, which might be a read error. The chain recombines TRBV5-6 with TRBJ2-5; the D call may be TRBD1 or TRBD2 (5 bases each). This CDR3 contains 15 residues. Germline CDR1 and CDR2: SGHDT and YYEEEE. CDR3: CASSLAGSIQEAQYF. CDR3 sequence (DNA): TGTGCCAGCAGCTTGGCAGGGAGTATTCAAGAGGCCCAGTACTTC.

V gene TRBV9 combines with J gene TRBJ2-1; D is perhaps TRBD1 (5 bases). The germline V gene has CDR1 SGDLS and CDR2 YYNGEE. V was pared by 0 bases and J by 8 bases, with 15 bases between. The CDR3 runs 15 residues. CDR3 loop: CASSVDVLRAHEQFF. CDR3 nucleotide sequence: TGTGCCAGCAGCGTAGACGTCCTCAGGGCCCATGAGCAGTTCTTC.

The genes are TRBV5-1 and TRBJ2-3; TRBD2 matches at 7 bases. This CDR3 has 14 residues. Germline CDR1 is SGHRS and CDR2 is YFSETQ. The V and J ends lost 4 bases and 5 bases, in that order; junction bases with no gene match: 7. In DNA, the CDR3 is TGCGCCAGCAGCCCCGCGGGGGACGGAGATACGCAGTATTTT. As protein: CASSPAGDGDTQYF.